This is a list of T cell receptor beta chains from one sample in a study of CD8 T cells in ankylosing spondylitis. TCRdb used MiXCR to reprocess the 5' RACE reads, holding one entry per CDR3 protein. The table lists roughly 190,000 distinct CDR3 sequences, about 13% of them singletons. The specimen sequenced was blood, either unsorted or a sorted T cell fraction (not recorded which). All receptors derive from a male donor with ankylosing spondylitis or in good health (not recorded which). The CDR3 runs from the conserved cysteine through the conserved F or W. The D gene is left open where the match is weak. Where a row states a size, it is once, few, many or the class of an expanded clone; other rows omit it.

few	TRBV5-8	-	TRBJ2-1	TGTGCCAGCAGCTTGGGATTGAACAATGAGCAGTTCTTC	CASSLGLNNEQFF
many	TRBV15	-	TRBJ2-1	TGTGCCACCAGCAGAAAGAGCGACCCTTACAATGAGCAGTTCTTC	CATSRKSDPYNEQFF
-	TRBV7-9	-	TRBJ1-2	TGTGCCAGCCTAGGAGAACGACAGCCTCACTATGGCTACACCTTC	CASLGERQPHYGYTF
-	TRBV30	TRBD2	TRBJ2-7	TGTGCCTGTCTAGCGGGCTACGAGCAGTACTTC	CACLAGYEQYF
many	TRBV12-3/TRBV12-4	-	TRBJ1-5	TGTGCCAGCAGTTTCTGGGGTCAGCCCCAGCATTTT	CASSFWGQPQHF
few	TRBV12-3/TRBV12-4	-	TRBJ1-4	TGTGCCAGCACCCTTGAGGGGGGCCTAGAAGAAAAACTGTTTTTT	CASTLEGGLEEKLFF
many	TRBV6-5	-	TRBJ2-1	TGTGCCAGCAGATTAACTGATAGAAATAGCAATGAGCAGTTCTTC	CASRLTDRNSNEQFF
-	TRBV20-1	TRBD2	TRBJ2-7	TGCAGTGCTAGAGAAGCGGGAAGCACCTACGAGCAGTACTTC	CSAREAGSTYEQYF
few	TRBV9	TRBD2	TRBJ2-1	TGTGCCAGCAGCGTAGCGGGACTAGCGGGAGGGCCAGCATACAATGAGCAGTTCTTC	CASSVAGLAGGPAYNEQFF
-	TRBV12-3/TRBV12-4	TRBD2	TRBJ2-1	TGTGCCAGCAGGCCTAGCGGGGGACCCTACAATGAGCAGTTCTTC	CASRPSGGPYNEQFF
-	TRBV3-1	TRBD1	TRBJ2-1	TGTGCCAGCAGCTCCCTCCGGGGGACAGGACCATACAATGAGCAGTTCTTC	CASSSLRGTGPYNEQFF
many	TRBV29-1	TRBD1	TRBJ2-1	TGCAGCGTTGAGTTACAGGGGACGGGCAATGAGCAGTTCTTC	CSVELQGTGNEQFF
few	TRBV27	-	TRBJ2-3	TGTGCCAGCAGTTCCATCCTCTTGACAGGAAACACAGATACGCAGTATTTT	CASSSILLTGNTDTQYF
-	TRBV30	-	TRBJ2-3	TGTGCCTGGAGTAGGCAGGGGAGCACAGATACGCAGTATTTT	CAWSRQGSTDTQYF
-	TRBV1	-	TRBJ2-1	TGCACCAGCAGCCCCACGAACGAGGTAAAAAGGGGTGAGCAGTTCTTC	CTSSPTNEVKRGEQFF
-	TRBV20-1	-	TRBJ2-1	TGCAGTTCCCTAGGGGGCTACAATGAGCAGTTCTTC	CSSLGGYNEQFF
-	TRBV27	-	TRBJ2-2	TGTGCCAGCAGTTTAAGCCAGGGATACACCGGGGAGCTGTTTTTT	CASSLSQGYTGELFF
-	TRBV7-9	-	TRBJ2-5	TGTGCCAGCAGTTTAGGGGATTACCAAGAGACCCAGTACTTC	CASSLGDYQETQYF
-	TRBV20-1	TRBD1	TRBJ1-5	TGCAGTGCTAGAGTAGACAGGGCAGGTCAGCCCCAGCATTTT	CSARVDRAGQPQHF
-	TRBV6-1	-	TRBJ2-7	TGTGCCAGCAGGAATGGACTTACCTACGAGCAGTACTTC	CASRNGLTYEQYF